The source of this TCR beta chain is a study of blood T cell repertoires in COVID-19. As for the study in general: COVID-19 samples, acute and convalescent, were from the United States, Italy and Spain. In each case, the material was cDNA or gDNA derived from T cells, B-cell-depleted T cells, or PBMCs.

Participants reported their clinical history, and cohort assignment relied on those reports. Only in-frame clones appear in the TCRdb table, and some are missing; sequencing was by immunoSEQ multiplex PCR. The sample has about 270,000 clones, around 93% seen once. The clonotype was recovered from a man aged 35 to 55 who had been exposed to COVID-19. The sample taken for sequencing was PBMCs or T cells enriched from blood (not recorded which).

The CDR3 DNA sequence: TGTGCCAGCAGTTGGGCCGCTGGAAACACCATATATTTT. Translating it yields CASSWAAGNTIYF. V gene TRBV6-6 combines with J gene TRBJ1-3, with D uncertain. V was pared by 4 bases and J by 2 bases, with 6 bases between. Germline V gene data show CDR1 as MNHNY and CDR2 as SVGAGI (reference sequence). The CDR3 covers 13 residues.